The clone carrying this TCR beta chain has just one count. The antigen remains undetermined. These data belong to a study of T cell responses to AZD1222 COVID-19 vaccine. Findings of the study overall: Scientists sampled the repertoires only once the peak T cell response had passed.

The table came from immunoSEQ multiplex PCR; TCRdb's copy has only in-frame clones and leaves some out. The sample shows around 120,000 clones, 80% to 95% of them seen only once. The material sequenced was peripheral blood, taken on day 0 of AZD1222 vaccination. The receptor was isolated from an adult in good health.

The CDR3 region is CASIMQTNYGYTF. The CDR3 bases are TGTGCCAGCATCATGCAGACAAACTATGGCTACACCTTC. The chain recombines TRBV5-6 with TRBJ1-2, with D unresolved. V was clipped by 6 bases and J by 2 bases, with 11 bases between them. The germline gives CDR1 SGHDT, CDR2 YYEEEE. The CDR3 has 13 residues.